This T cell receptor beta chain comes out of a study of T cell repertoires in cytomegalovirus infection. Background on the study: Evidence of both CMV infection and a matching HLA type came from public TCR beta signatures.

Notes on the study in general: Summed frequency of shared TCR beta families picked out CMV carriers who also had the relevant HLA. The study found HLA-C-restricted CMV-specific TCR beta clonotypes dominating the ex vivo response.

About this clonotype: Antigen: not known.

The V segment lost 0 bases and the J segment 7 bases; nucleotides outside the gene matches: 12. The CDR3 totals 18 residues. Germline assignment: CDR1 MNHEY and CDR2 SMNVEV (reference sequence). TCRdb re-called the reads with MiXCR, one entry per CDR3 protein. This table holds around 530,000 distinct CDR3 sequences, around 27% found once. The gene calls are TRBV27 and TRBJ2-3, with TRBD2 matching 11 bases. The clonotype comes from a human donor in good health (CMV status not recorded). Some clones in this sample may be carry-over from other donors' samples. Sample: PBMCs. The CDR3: CASSLSMSASGRRHTQYF. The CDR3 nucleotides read TGTGCCAGCAGTTTATCGATGTCGGCTAGCGGGAGGAGACATACGCAGTATTTT.